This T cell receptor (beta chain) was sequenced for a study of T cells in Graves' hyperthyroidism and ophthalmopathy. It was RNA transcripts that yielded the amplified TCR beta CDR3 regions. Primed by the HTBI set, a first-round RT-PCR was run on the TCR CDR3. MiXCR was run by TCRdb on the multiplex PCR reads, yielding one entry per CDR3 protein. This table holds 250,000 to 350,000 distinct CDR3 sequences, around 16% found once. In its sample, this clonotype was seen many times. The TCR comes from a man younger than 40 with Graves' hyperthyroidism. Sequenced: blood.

The CDR3 DNA follows: TGTGCCAGCAGACAGTCCCGAGGAAGGACCCAGTACTTC. It specifies CASRQSRGRTQYF. The rearrangement joins TRBV28 to TRBJ2-5, with D unresolved. The CDR3 has 13 amino acids. Trimming removed 6 bases at V and 7 bases at J, with 15 bases between. The germline gives CDR1 MDHEN, CDR2 SYDVKM.